These 19 T cell receptor beta chains originate from one sample sequenced in a study of T cell repertoires in cytomegalovirus infection. TCRdb fed the reads into MiXCR, producing one record per CDR3 protein. The sample yields 150,000 to 200,000 distinct CDR3 sequences, approximately 20% seen once. Sequencing input: PBMCs. These receptors all come from a human donor in good health (CMV status not recorded). Some clones in this sample may be carry-over from other donors' samples.

There are many counts of this clonotype. The J gene is TRBJ1-3, the V gene TRBV7-6; D is perhaps TRBD1 (5 bases). V dropped 6 bases and J dropped 0 bases, with 15 bases sitting between them. CDR1 is SGHVS, CDR2 FNYEAQ, per germline. The CDR3 contains 16 residues. The DNA for the CDR3 is TGTGCCAGCAGTAGAGACCAGGGAGGCTCTGGAAACACCATATATTTT. It encodes CASSRDQGGSGNTIYF.

The gene calls are TRBV19 and TRBJ2-6; 9 nucleotides match TRBD1. Trimming removed 2 bases from V and 0 bases from J; junction bases left unmatched: 5. CDR1 is LNHDA and CDR2 is SQIVND in the germline V gene (reference sequence). The CDR3 is 18 residues long. In DNA form, the CDR3 reads TGTGCCAGTAGTATATCCGGGACAGGGTACTCTGGGGCCAACGTCCTGACTTTC. Its translation: CASSISGTGYSGANVLTF. Full variable domain (rest looked up from reference TRBV19 and TRBJ2-6): DGGITQSPKYLFRKEGQNVTLSCEQNLNHDAMYWYRQDPGQGLRLIYYSQIVNDFQKGDIAEGYSVSREKKESFPLTVTSAQKNPTAFYLCASSISGTGYSGANVLTFGAGSRLTVL.

V usage is TRBV6-2 or TRBV6-3 and J usage is TRBJ2-1; possibly TRBD2 for D (6 bases). Germline V gives CDR1 MNHEY, CDR2 SVGEGT. The CDR3 is 14 amino acids. V was shortened by 2 bases and J by 6 bases, with 11 bases between the two germline ends. The CDR3 here is CASSYAGNLNEQFF. The CDR3 DNA reads as TGTGCCAGCAGTTACGCGGGGAACCTCAATGAGCAGTTCTTC.

This clonotype was seen only a few times. The rearrangement joins TRBV19 to TRBJ1-1; a possible D gene is TRBD1 (5 bases). Per the germline V gene, CDR1 is LNHDA and CDR2 is SQIVND (reference sequence). The CDR3 totals 11 residues. With 3 bases removed from V and 8 bases from J, the gap between germline ends came to 7 bases. CDR3 amino acids: CASSIGAEAFF. The CDR3 DNA reads TGTGCCAGTAGTATTGGGGCGGAAGCTTTCTTT.

The CDR3 DNA follows: TGTGCCAGCAGTGAGTGGCTAGCGGAGGACGCCTACGAGCAGTACTTC. Translation gives CASSEWLAEDAYEQYF. V is TRBV2 and J is TRBJ2-7, with 7 bases fitting TRBD2. CDR1 and CDR2 from the germline V gene are SNHLY and FYNNEI. J gave up 2 bases and V 3 bases, and 10 bases lay outside the gene matches. The CDR3 has 16 amino acids.

This clonotype was counted many times. The J gene is TRBJ2-1, the V gene TRBV11-3; a possible D gene is TRBD1 (5 bases). Germline CDR1 and CDR2: SGHNT and YENEEA. CDR3 length: 18 residues. V lost 0 bases to trimming and J lost 2 bases, with 17 bases between them. The CDR3 DNA follows: TGTGCCAGCAGCTTAGATCGCGCGGCACAGGCGACCTACAATGAGCAGTTCTTC. Amino acid sequence: CASSLDRAAQATYNEQFF. The complete variable domain, with remaining parts taken from reference TRBV11-3 and TRBJ2-1, reads EAGVVQSPRYKIIEKKQPVAFWCNPISGHNTLYWYLQNLGQGPELLIRYENEEAVDDSQLPKDRFSAERLKGVDSTLKIQPAELGDSAVYLCASSLDRAAQATYNEQFFGPGTRLTVL.

This clonotype has only a few counts. The chain employs TRBV20-1 and TRBJ2-1, with 7 bases matching TRBD2. Germline values: CDR1 DFQATT, CDR2 SNEGSKA (reference sequence). The CDR3 sequence is 17 residues long. Losses at the gene ends were 3 bases for V and 1 base for J; bases not matched to a gene: 12. The CDR3 nucleotides read TGCAGTGCTAGTGCCCCGCTAGCGGAGAGGTCCTACAATGAGCAGTTCTTC. Encoded protein: CSASAPLAERSYNEQFF.

This clonotype came up a few times. The chain carries TRBV28 and TRBJ2-1, with 8 nucleotides matching TRBD1. V shed 2 bases and J 8 bases; nucleotides not matched to a gene: 8. The germline V gene has CDR1 MDHEN and CDR2 SYDVKM. CDR3 length: 15 amino acids. The DNA for the CDR3 is TGTGCCAGCAGTTTAGGATCGCAGGGGGCGCATGAGCAGTTCTTC. It translates to CASSLGSQGAHEQFF.

This clonotype occurred many times. The chain joins TRBV7-6 to TRBJ2-5; 13 nucleotides line up with TRBD2. CDR1 and CDR2 (germline): SGHVS, FNYEAQ. The length of the CDR3 is 16 residues. Trimming took 5 bases from V and 4 from J; bases not matched to a gene: 7. The CDR3, as DNA: TGTGCCAGCAGCCTCTCCGGACTAGCGGGAGCAGAGACCCAGTACTTC. This gives the protein CASSLSGLAGAETQYF.

The chain carries TRBV7-4 and TRBJ1-4, with D perhaps TRBD1 (6 bases). Germline CDR1 SGHVT, CDR2 SQSDAQ. Trimming pared 5 bases from V and 7 bases from J, leaving 14 bases between. The CDR3 contains 14 residues. CDR3: CASSRNRDLEKLFF. The CDR3 DNA reads as TGTGCCAGCAGCCGAAACAGGGATCTTGAAAAACTGTTTTTT.

Ten or more counts support this clonotype. This chain uses TRBV12-3 or TRBV12-4 with TRBJ1-6, with a weak D call TRBD1 (5 bases). V dropped 5 bases and J dropped 10 bases, with 9 bases sitting between them. The CDR3 is made up of 12 amino acids. The DNA for the CDR3 is TGTGCCAGCAGTCGGGAGGGGTCACCCCTCCACTTT. The encoded protein is CASSREGSPLHF.

The chain employs TRBV7-3 and TRBJ2-2; 9 bases are a match to TRBD2. Germline CDR1 reads SGHTA; CDR2 reads FQGTGA. J gave up 4 bases and V 4 bases, and 7 bases lay outside the gene matches. The CDR3 is 16 residues long. The CDR3 DNA sequence: TGTGCCAGCAGCTATTTAGCGGGAGTCGGCACCGGGGAGCTGTTTTTT. The encoded protein is CASSYLAGVGTGELFF. The complete variable domain, with remaining parts taken from reference TRBV7-3 and TRBJ2-2, reads GAGVSQTPSNKVTEKGKYVELRCDPISGHTALYWYRQSLGQGPEFLIYFQGTGAADDSGLPNDRFFAVRPEGSVSTLKIQRTERGDSAVYLCASSYLAGVGTGELFFGEGSRLTVL.

J is TRBJ2-7 and V is TRBV6-2 or TRBV6-3, with 9 bases matching TRBD1. CDR1 and CDR2 from the germline V gene are MNHEY and SVGEGT. The CDR3 length is 14 residues. With 7 bases clipped from V and 2 bases from J, the junction kept 6 bases outside the gene matches. The CDR3 loop reads CASTTGGIAYEQYF. Here the CDR3 DNA reads TGTGCCAGCACGACAGGGGGGATCGCCTACGAGCAGTACTTC.

This clonotype was recorded at least ten times. The chain employs TRBV7-8 and TRBJ1-1, with 9 bases lining up with TRBD1. Germline assignment: CDR1 SGHVS and CDR2 FQNEAQ. The CDR3 extends over 16 amino acids. V trimming: 6 bases; J trimming: 6 bases; junction bases outside the gene matches: 14. For the CDR3, the DNA is TGTGCCAGCAGTTACGTCCGAAGGACAGGGGCCCCTGAAGCTTTCTTT. Translation gives CASSYVRRTGAPEAFF. Supplemented by reference TRBV7-8 and TRBJ1-1, the full variable domain reads GAGVSQSPRYKVAKRGQDVALRCDPISGHVSLFWYQQALGQGPEFLTYFQNEAQLDKSGLPSDRFFAERPEGSVSTLKIQRTQQEDSAVYLCASSYVRRTGAPEAFFGQGTRLTVV.

This clonotype came up a few times. CDR3 nucleotides: TGTGCCAGCAGCCTTCATCAGGGACAGGGCTACGAGCAGTACTTC. Amino acid sequence: CASSLHQGQGYEQYF. The chain is built from TRBV2 and TRBJ2-7; 9 positions agree with TRBD1. CDR1 is SNHLY and CDR2 is FYNNEI in the germline V gene. Trimming at V came to 6 bases and at J to 3 bases, leaving 9 bases not matched to a gene. CDR3 length equals 15 residues. The full variable domain, completed using reference TRBV2 and TRBJ2-7, is EPEVTQTPSHQVTQMGQEVILRCVPISNHLYFYWYRQILGQKVEFLVSFYNNEISEKSEIFDDQFSVERPDGSNFTLKIRSTKLEDSAMYFCASSLHQGQGYEQYFGPGTRLTVT.

This clonotype was counted at least ten times. The chain recombines TRBV7-2 with TRBJ1-6, with 8 bases aligning to TRBD1. This CDR3 comprises 15 residues. With 5 bases clipped from V and 9 bases from J, the junction kept 9 bases outside the gene matches. Germline V CDR1 and CDR2: SGHTA, FQGNSA. CDR3 sequence reads: CASSTGTRGLSPLHF. CDR3 nucleotide sequence: TGTGCCAGCAGCACCGGGACCAGGGGGCTTTCACCCCTCCACTTT.

This clonotype was recorded at least ten times. This chain joins TRBV7-2 and TRBJ1-2; D may be TRBD1 (6 bases). The CDR3 loop spans 15 amino acids. Germline V lookup: CDR1 SGHTA, CDR2 FQGNSA. Trimming pared 1 base from V and 5 bases from J, leaving 14 bases between. For the CDR3, the DNA is TGTGCCAGCAGCTTAGGGTCAGGGGCGGGGTATGGCTACACCTTC. Its protein product is CASSLGSGAGYGYTF.

The chain carries TRBV28 and TRBJ1-5; 8 bases agree with TRBD1. Germline CDR1 MDHEN, CDR2 SYDVKM. CDR3 length: 16 residues. V dropped 5 bases and J dropped 4; count of bases not matched to a gene: 10. CDR3 in amino acids: CASSPRTGRGNQPQHF. The CDR3 region has the DNA TGTGCCAGCAGTCCCCGGACAGGGCGAGGGAATCAGCCCCAGCATTTT.

In its sample, this clonotype was seen a few times. The chain carries TRBV7-9 and TRBJ2-3; 16 bases map to TRBD2. Germline loops: CDR1 SEHNR, CDR2 FQNEAQ (reference sequence). With V trimmed by 5 bases and J by 3 bases, 5 bases remained unmatched. This CDR3 is 17 amino acids long. CDR3 nucleotide sequence: TGTGCCAGCAGCCACGGGACTAGCGGGAGGGCAACAGATACGCAGTATTTT. Residues: CASSHGTSGRATDTQYF.